What follows are 7 T cell receptor beta chains derived from one specimen sequenced in a study of blood T cells in healthy people across ages. Alongside a J-beta primer mix, a sample-barcoded 5' primer served in a second PCR lasting roughly 7 to 11 cycles. MiXCR, run by TCRdb on the 5' RACE reads, gives a single entry per CDR3 protein. The sample shows around 1.5 million distinct CDR3 sequences, 42% of them seen only once. Specimen: blood. The receptors shown here come from a woman aged 18-29 years in good health.

This clonotype came up a few times. The rearrangement joins TRBV25-1 to TRBJ1-1, with D possibly being TRBD1 (5 bases). CDR3 length: 15 amino acids. V was cut by 7 bases and J by 3 bases, with 18 bases left in between. The germline gives CDR1 MGHDK, CDR2 SYGVNS. The CDR3 DNA follows: TGTGCCAGCATGGGTACATGGGCAGGGCACACTGAAGCTTTCTTT. Amino acids: CASMGTWAGHTEAFF.

This clonotype has just a few counts. This sequence joins TRBV4-1 and TRBJ2-1; 11 positions agree with TRBD2. Looked up from germline, CDR1 is MGHRA and CDR2 is YSYEKL. The length of the CDR3 is 16 residues. V lost 0 bases to trimming and J lost 7 bases; unmatched junction nucleotides: 5. CDR3 bases: TGCGCCAGCAGCCAAGAGACTAGCGGGAAATGGAATGAGCAGTTCTTC. This gives the protein CASSQETSGKWNEQFF.

The rearrangement joins TRBV9 to TRBJ2-3, with 11 bases aligning to TRBD2. With V trimmed by 0 bases and J by 2 bases, 11 bases remained unmatched. The CDR3 extends over 19 amino acids. Germline-derived CDR1 and CDR2 are SGDLS and YYNGEE. CDR3 residues: CASSVGQGTSGTVTDTQYF. In nucleotides, the CDR3 is TGTGCCAGCAGCGTAGGTCAAGGGACTAGCGGCACCGTCACAGATACGCAGTATTTT.

This clonotype has just a few counts. The chain recombines TRBV7-2 with TRBJ2-1, with a weak D call TRBD1 (5 bases). Trimming removed 1 base from V and 1 base from J, with 11 bases in between. Germline CDR1 and CDR2: SGHTA and FQGNSA. There are 16 residues in the CDR3. The CDR3 region is CASSLGGLLSYNEQFF. The CDR3 DNA reads as TGTGCCAGCAGCTTAGGGGGCCTCCTTTCCTACAATGAGCAGTTCTTC. The full variable domain, its missing parts supplied by reference TRBV7-2 and TRBJ2-1, is GAGVSQSPSNKVTEKGKDVELRCDPISGHTALYWYRQSLGQGLEFLIYFQGNSAPDKSGLPSDRFSAERTGGSVSTLTIQRTQQEDSAVYLCASSLGGLLSYNEQFFGPGTRLTVL.

CDR3 sequence: CASSLFDRAPGNTIYF. Written as DNA, the CDR3 is TGTGCCAGCAGCCTATTCGACAGGGCACCCGGAAACACCATATATTTT. The V call is TRBV7-6, the J call TRBJ1-3; TRBD1 aligns across 7 bases. Germline V lookup: CDR1 SGHVS, CDR2 FNYEAQ. CDR3 length: 16 residues. V was pared by 5 bases and J by 4 bases, with 11 bases of the junction left unmatched.

Only a few counts were recorded for this clonotype. The chain couples TRBV6-6 to TRBJ2-3, with TRBD2 identical over 16 bases. Germline CDR1 and CDR2: MNHNY and SVGAGI (reference sequence). The CDR3 contains 17 residues. Trimming cost V 5 bases and J 4 bases; bases outside gene matches: 6. CDR3 sequence: CASSRGLAGGVADTQYF. CDR3 bases: TGTGCCAGCAGTCGGGGACTAGCGGGGGGGGTTGCAGATACGCAGTATTTT.

The J gene is TRBJ2-7, the V gene TRBV3-1; D possibly matches TRBD1 or TRBD2 (5 bases each). From germline, CDR1 is LGHDT and CDR2 YNNKEL (reference sequence). The CDR3 contains 14 residues. The V end was cut by 8 bases, the J end by 0 bases, with 14 bases between. CDR3 nucleotides: TGTGCCAGCGCTCCAGGGAGAGGCTCCTACGAGCAGTACTTC. This codes for CASAPGRGSYEQYF.